This T cell receptor beta chain was recovered during a study of T-cell reconstitution after alpha-beta-depleted transplantation in children. Trimming removed 1 base from V and 0 bases from J; junction bases left unmatched: 6. The CDR3 contains 16 residues. Looked up from germline, CDR1 is MGHRA and CDR2 is YSYEKL. This clonotype was recorded at least ten times. Its matching antigen is unknown. Preparation of the TCRbeta library used unique molecular identifiers. In TCRdb, the PCR reads were re-called with MiXCR into one record per CDR3 protein. The table has approximately 200,000 distinct CDR3 sequences, 5.5% to 7% seen once; the top ten hold under 5%. Study results and caveats: Reportedly, alpha-beta T cells present about two months post-transplant originated from several hundred expanded clones of graft origin. By one year post-transplant, T-cell counts and diversity largely arose from T cells that were newly produced.

The V call is TRBV4-1, the J call TRBJ2-7; 7 bases line up with TRBD2. The sample consisted of PBMCs, taken before TCRalphabeta/CD19-depleted stem cell transplant. The clonotype originates from a girl less than two years old with combined immunodeficiency, due to receive a stem cell transplant. The chain's CDR3 is CASSQAASGSSYEQYF. Written as DNA, the CDR3 is TGCGCCAGCAGCCAAGCAGCTAGCGGAAGCTCCTACGAGCAGTACTTC.